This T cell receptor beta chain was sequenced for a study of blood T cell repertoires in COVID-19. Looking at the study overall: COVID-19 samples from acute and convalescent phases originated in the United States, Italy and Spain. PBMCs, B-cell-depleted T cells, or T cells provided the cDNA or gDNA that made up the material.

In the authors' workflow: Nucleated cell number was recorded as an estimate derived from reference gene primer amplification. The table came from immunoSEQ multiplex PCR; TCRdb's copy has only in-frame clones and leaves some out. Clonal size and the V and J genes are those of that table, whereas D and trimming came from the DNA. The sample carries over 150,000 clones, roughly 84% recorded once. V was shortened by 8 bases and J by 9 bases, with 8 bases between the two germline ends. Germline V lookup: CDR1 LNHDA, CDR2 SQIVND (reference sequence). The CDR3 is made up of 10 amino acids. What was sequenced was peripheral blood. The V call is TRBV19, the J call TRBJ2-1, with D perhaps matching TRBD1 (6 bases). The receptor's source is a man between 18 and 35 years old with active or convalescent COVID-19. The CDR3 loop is CASGGLEQFF. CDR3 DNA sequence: TGTGCCAGTGGGGGCCTTGAGCAGTTCTTC.